This paragraph covers one TCR beta chain sequence. Seattle enrolled patients during active infection and tracked them longitudinally. Profiling relied on immunoSEQ multiplex PCR, and the TCRdb table lists in-frame clones only, not all of them. Seen here are more than 85,000 clones, around nine tenths observed once, and the top ten hold more than 1.5%. The junction had 10 bases not matched to a gene; V was cut back by 3 bases and J by 5 bases. The CDR3 is 17 amino acids. Looked up from germline, CDR1 is SEHNR and CDR2 is FQNEAQ (reference sequence). This sample is drawn from a study of blood T cell repertoires in COVID-19. Overall study context: Sites in the United States, Italy and Spain provided acute and convalescent COVID-19 samples. The analysed material was cDNA or gDNA that came from T cells, B-cell-depleted T cells, or PBMCs.

Sequenced input: peripheral blood. This clonotype was obtained from a woman aged 45-65 years with COVID-19, enrolled during active disease. This chain joins TRBV7-9 and TRBJ1-5; 10 bases are shared with TRBD1. CDR3 residues: CASSFAGDRGLHQPQHF. The CDR3 DNA reads as TGTGCCAGCAGCTTTGCTGGCGACAGGGGGCTTCATCAGCCCCAGCATTTT.